This T cell receptor (beta chain) was identified in a study of control samples from healthy donors and cancer patients. This clone was detected only once. TCRdb's copy holds only in-frame clones and misses some; the assay was immunoSEQ multiplex PCR. The data show more than 75,000 clones, just under 90% seen once. Germline values: CDR1 LGHNT, CDR2 FRNRAP. Losses at the gene ends were 6 bases for V and 2 bases for J; bases not matched to a gene: 5. CDR3 size: 14 residues. This receptor was identified in a man aged 45-65 years in good health. This chain uses TRBV12-5 with TRBJ2-5; TRBD2 aligns across 8 bases. The material sequenced was blood. The CDR3 nucleotides are TGTGCTAGTGGCCCCTCGGGGGGGCAAGAGACCCAGTACTTC. Translated: CASGPSGGQETQYF. Full variable domain (outside the CDR3, taken from reference TRBV12-5 and TRBJ2-5): DARVTQTPRHKVTEMGQEVTMRCQPILGHNTVFWYRQTMMQGLELLAYFRNRAPLDDSGMPKDRFSAEMPDATLATLKIQPSEPRDSAVYFCASGPSGGQETQYFGPGTRLLVL.